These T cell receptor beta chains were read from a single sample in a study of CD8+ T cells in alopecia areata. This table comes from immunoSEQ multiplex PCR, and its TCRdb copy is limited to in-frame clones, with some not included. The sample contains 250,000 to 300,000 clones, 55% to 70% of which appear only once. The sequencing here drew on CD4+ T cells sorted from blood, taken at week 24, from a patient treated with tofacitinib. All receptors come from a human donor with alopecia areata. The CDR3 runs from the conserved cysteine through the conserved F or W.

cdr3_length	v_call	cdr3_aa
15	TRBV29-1	CSVENRGGPNEKLFF
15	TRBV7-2	CASSSVGANTGELFF
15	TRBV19	CASSMEGGAYNEQFF
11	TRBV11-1	CASSVQETQYF
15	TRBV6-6	CASRKVKGGTGELFF
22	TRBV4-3	CASSQDFNRLGRVGLNTGELFF
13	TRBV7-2	CASSLDRTGELFF
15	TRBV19	CASSLFDRSGSPLHF
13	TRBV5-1	CASSPAGYDGYTF
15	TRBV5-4	CASSLGQLSNSPLHF
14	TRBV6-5	CASRDRADTDTQYF
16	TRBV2	CASSVKGGAGANVLTF
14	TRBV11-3	CASSRPSYNSPLHF
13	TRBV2	CASSDGQGETQYF
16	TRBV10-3	CAITPVVAGGIETQYF
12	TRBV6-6	CASAHSNYGYTF
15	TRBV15	CATTTWTGEHSPLHF
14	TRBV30	CAWVGTGVFRGYTF
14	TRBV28	CASSSPRPRYGYTF
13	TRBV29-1	CSGTSGLYNEQFF
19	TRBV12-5	CASGLAVRSPRLDADTQYF
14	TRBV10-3	CAISDGGQNTEAFF
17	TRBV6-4	CASSPSPADIFFYGYTF
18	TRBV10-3	CAISESSVRGANTDTQYF
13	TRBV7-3	CASSLTRYNEQFF
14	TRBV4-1	CASSQVMAVEPQHF
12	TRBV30	CAWSVLKETQYF
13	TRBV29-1	CSVAASPNQPQHF
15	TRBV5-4	CASSSPGQGIDEQFF
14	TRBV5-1	CASSPRTANYGYTF
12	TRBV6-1	CASSWTGETQYF
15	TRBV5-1	CASSYSSGGGGEQFF
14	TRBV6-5	CASSYSLSTDTQYF
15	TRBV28	CASSLPRPGNYGYTF
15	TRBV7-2	CASSSSGGAEETQYF
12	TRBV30	CASSRANTEAFF
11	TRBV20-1	CSARPVGEQFF
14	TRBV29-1	CSVGGGASLYEQYF
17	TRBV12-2	CASPVAQARGSSYEQYF
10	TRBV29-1	CSTWGGGYTF
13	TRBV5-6	CASSPGGGAGTHF
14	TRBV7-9	CASSRGQGSTEAFF
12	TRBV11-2	CASSIRGDGYTF
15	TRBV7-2	CASSLQTGDGYEQYF
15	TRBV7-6	CASSLRGGENTEAFF
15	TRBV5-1	CASSFARRGNEKLFF